A selection of T cell receptor beta chains follows, all from one sample in a study of blood T cell repertoires in COVID-19. The assay was immunoSEQ multiplex PCR, and TCRdb's table has in-frame clones only and misses some. The repertoire consists of around 23,000 clones, with over 60% occurring once and the leading ten covering 43%. The sequencing sample was made of peripheral blood. The receptors were sampled from an elderly woman with acute or convalescent COVID-19. CDR3s include the opening cysteine and the closing phenylalanine or tryptophan. D genes are given only for firm matches. Expanded clones get a size class; other rows say once, few or many, or leave the size out.

CDR3 | DNA | J | length | V | size | D
CATSRDNGFYGYTF | TGTGCCACCAGCAGAGATAATGGCTTCTATGGCTACACCTTC | TRBJ1-2 | 14 | TRBV15 | - | -
CASNPQTGWSGGYTF | TGTGCCAGTAACCCCCAGACAGGGTGGTCTGGCGGCTACACCTTC | TRBJ1-2 | 15 | TRBV19 | - | TRBD1
CAGRSGTGNNYGYTF | TGTGCCGGCAGGTCCGGGACAGGTAATAACTATGGCTACACCTTC | TRBJ1-2 | 15 | TRBV2 | once | TRBD1
CAISGAGTLAPLHF | TGTGCCATCAGTGGGGCCGGGACACTAGCACCCCTCCACTTT | TRBJ1-6 | 14 | TRBV10-3 | few | -
CASSYATTGGVGYTF | TGTGCCAGCAGTTACGCGACTACAGGGGGCGTTGGCTACACCTTC | TRBJ1-2 | 15 | TRBV6-5 | - | TRBD1
CASSMETQESMAFF | TGTGCCAGTAGTATGGAGACCCAAGAATCCATGGCTTTCTTT | TRBJ1-1 | 14 | TRBV19 | - | -
CASSQGLGGRRDNEQFF | TGCGCCAGCAGCCAAGGGCTGGGTGGGAGGAGGGACAATGAGCAGTTCTTC | TRBJ2-1 | 17 | TRBV4-3 | - | -
CATSDPGTGGTTEQFF | TGTGCCACCAGTGACCCCGGGACAGGGGGAACAACCGAGCAGTTCTTC | TRBJ2-1 | 16 | TRBV24-1 | - | TRBD1
CASSPTSGRKWTGELFF | TGTGCCAGCAGCCCGACTAGCGGGAGGAAATGGACCGGGGAGCTGTTTTTT | TRBJ2-2 | 17 | TRBV13 | - | TRBD2
CASSNGQGLDYGYTF | TGCGCCAGCAGCAACGGACAGGGGCTCGACTATGGCTACACCTTC | TRBJ1-2 | 15 | TRBV5-1 | - | TRBD1
CASTIAGRVTGELFF | TGTGCCAGCACAATAGCGGGGCGAGTGACCGGGGAGCTGTTTTTT | TRBJ2-2 | 15 | TRBV28 | - | TRBD2
CASSLSDRGRGNEQFF | TGTGCCAGCAGTTTATCTGACAGGGGGCGCGGGAATGAGCAGTTCTTC | TRBJ2-1 | 16 | TRBV27 | - | TRBD1
CASSISYGYEQYF | TGTGCCAGTAGTATTTCCTATGGCTACGAGCAGTACTTC | TRBJ2-7 | 13 | TRBV19 | - | -
CASSVHRETAYEQYF | TGTGCCAGCAGCGTACACAGGGAAACGGCCTACGAGCAGTACTTC | TRBJ2-7 | 15 | TRBV9 | once | -
CASSYYREHEKLFF | TGTGCCAGCAGTTACTACCGGGAGCACGAAAAACTGTTTTTT | TRBJ1-4 | 14 | TRBV6-5 | - | -
CASSFPEGGDYGYTF | TGTGCCAGCAGCTTTCCCGAGGGAGGCGACTATGGCTACACCTTC | TRBJ1-2 | 15 | TRBV7-9 | many | -
CSASRGGEAFF | TGCAGTGCTAGCAGAGGGGGTGAAGCTTTCTTT | TRBJ1-1 | 11 | TRBV20-1 | - | -
CASRHHRGGTEAFF | TGTGCCAGCAGGCACCACAGGGGGGGAACTGAAGCTTTCTTT | TRBJ1-1 | 14 | TRBV28 | - | TRBD1
CASSLQGAPGYTF | TGTGCCAGCAGCTTGCAGGGGGCGCCTGGCTACACCTTC | TRBJ1-2 | 13 | TRBV5-4 | once | TRBD1
CASRPNRGSAEQYF | TGTGCCAGCAGACCCAACAGGGGGAGTGCCGAGCAGTACTTC | TRBJ2-7 | 14 | TRBV6-5 | - | TRBD1